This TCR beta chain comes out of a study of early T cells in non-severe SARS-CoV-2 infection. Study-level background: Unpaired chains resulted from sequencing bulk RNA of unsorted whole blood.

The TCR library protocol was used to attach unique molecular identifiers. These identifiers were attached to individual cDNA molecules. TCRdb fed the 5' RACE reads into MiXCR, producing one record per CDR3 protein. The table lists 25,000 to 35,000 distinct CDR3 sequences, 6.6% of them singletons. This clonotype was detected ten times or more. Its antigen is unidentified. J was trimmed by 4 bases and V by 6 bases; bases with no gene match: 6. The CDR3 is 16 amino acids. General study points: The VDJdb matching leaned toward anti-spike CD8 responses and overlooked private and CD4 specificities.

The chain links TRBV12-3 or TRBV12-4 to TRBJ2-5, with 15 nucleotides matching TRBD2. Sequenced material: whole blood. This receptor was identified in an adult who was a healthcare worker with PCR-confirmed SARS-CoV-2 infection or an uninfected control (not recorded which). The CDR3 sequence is CASSHRTSGRAETQYF. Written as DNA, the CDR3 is TGTGCCAGCAGCCACCGGACTAGCGGGAGGGCAGAGACCCAGTACTTC.